These 27 T cell receptor beta chains originate from one sample sequenced in a study of shared clonotypes between healthy human individuals. Here immunoSEQ multiplex PCR was the method, and the copy in TCRdb shows in-frame clones only, minus some. The sample has about 1,900,000 clones; about 94% are singletons. CD45RO-negative CD8 cells positively selected for CCR7 made up the naive population, which excluded terminally differentiated effector memory CD45RA+ cells. The specimen was naive CD8+ T cells sorted from blood. These receptors came from a man between 18 and 29 years old in good health.

This chain joins TRBV13 and TRBJ1-1; D possibly corresponds to TRBD1 (5 bases). Germline V CDR1 and CDR2: PRHDT, FYEKMQ (reference sequence). The length of the CDR3 is 16 residues. The ends were cut back, 5 bases at V and 5 bases at J, with 21 bases in the middle. Here the CDR3 reads CASSGIANRGLTEAFF. For the CDR3, the DNA is TGTGCCAGCAGCGGAATCGCGAATCGGGGGTTAACTGAAGCTTTCTTT.

The chain is built from TRBV4-3 and TRBJ1-4; D is unclear. This CDR3 is 14 amino acids long. Per the germline V gene, CDR1 is LGHNA and CDR2 is YSLEER. The germline V and J ends were trimmed by 0 bases and 7 bases, with 9 bases remaining between them. CDR3: CASSQDLDSEKLFF. The CDR3 DNA follows: TGCGCCAGCAGCCAAGATCTTGATAGTGAAAAACTGTTTTTT.

The chain combines TRBV5-6 with TRBJ2-7; D not resolved. CDR3 length: 13 residues. Germline loops: CDR1 SGHDT, CDR2 YYEEEE. V was cut by 4 bases and J by 2 bases, with 10 bases left in between. For the CDR3, the DNA is TGTGCCAGCAGCCTTCGGATGACCTACGAGCAGTACTTC. Its protein product is CASSLRMTYEQYF.

The chain couples TRBV6-5 to TRBJ2-1, with a weak D call TRBD1 (7 bases). The germline V gene has CDR1 MNHEY and CDR2 SVGAGI. This CDR3 comprises 15 residues. Trimming took off 0 bases at V and 10 bases at J, with 16 bases between the two ends. For the CDR3, the DNA is TGTGCCAGCAGTTACTCAGGGACACAGGGGAGGGAGCAGTTCTTC. As protein: CASSYSGTQGREQFF.

The J gene is TRBJ2-1, the V gene TRBV7-9; either TRBD1 or TRBD2 may supply D (6 bases each). The CDR3 has 14 amino acids. Trimming shortened V by 8 bases and J by 4 bases, and 15 bases separated the two germline ends. Germline-derived CDR1 and CDR2 are SEHNR and FQNEAQ (reference sequence). The CDR3 loop reads CASLGGPLYNEQFF. The CDR3 bases are TGTGCCAGCCTTGGGGGGCCCTTATACAATGAGCAGTTCTTC.

The chain uses TRBV7-9 and TRBJ2-1; TRBD2 is a possible D gene (6 bases). V lost 1 base, J lost 3 bases, and 13 bases lay in between. Looked up from germline, CDR1 is SEHNR and CDR2 is FQNEAQ (reference sequence). The CDR3 contains 16 residues. The CDR3 coding sequence is TGTGCCAGCAGCTTAGTTGTGGGAGGCTACTACAATGAGCAGTTCTTC. This gives the protein CASSLVVGGYYNEQFF.

J is TRBJ1-2 and V is TRBV4-3, with 9 positions matching TRBD1. The V and J ends lost 0 bases and 8 bases, in that order; junction bases with no gene match: 7. This CDR3 region has 15 residues. Germline lookup yields CDR1 LGHNA and CDR2 YSLEER. The CDR3 DNA reads as TGCGCCAGCAGCCAAGATTCCGGGACAGGGAACGGCTACACCTTC. It is translated as CASSQDSGTGNGYTF.

The genes are TRBV30 and TRBJ1-1; D gene ambiguous. This CDR3 has 13 amino acids. V was shortened by 4 bases and J by 5 bases, with 14 bases between the two germline ends. The germline V gene has CDR1 GTSNPN and CDR2 SVGIG (reference sequence). Here the CDR3 DNA reads TGTGCCTGGAATTTAGGGTCGGGTACTGAAGCTTTCTTT. It codes for CAWNLGSGTEAFF.

Note on this clone: This sample includes further DNA sequences coding for the same CDR3. The chain links TRBV27 to TRBJ1-2; weak D call: TRBD1 (6 bases). This CDR3 region has 13 residues. Germline loops: CDR1 MNHEY, CDR2 SMNVEV (reference sequence). Between the trimmed V and J ends, which lost 2 bases and 2 bases, there was a span of 6 bases. CDR3 residues: CASSLRGNYGYTF. In nucleotides, the CDR3 is TGTGCCAGCAGTTTAAGGGGGAACTATGGCTACACCTTC.

The gene calls are TRBV13 and TRBJ2-5; D unclear. The CDR3 is 12 residues long. The V end was cut by 5 bases, the J end by 1 base, with 5 bases between. The germline V gene encodes CDR1 PRHDT and CDR2 FYEKMQ (reference sequence). CDR3 bases: TGTGCCAGCAGCCCTCTCCAAGAGACCCAGTACTTC. Protein product: CASSPLQETQYF.

The CDR3 bases are TGCAGCGTCACGACGGGGAGGGAAGCTTTCTTT. This sequence encodes CSVTTGREAFF. V is TRBV29-1 and J is TRBJ1-1; D is uncertain. Trimming removed 6 bases at V and 8 bases at J, with 13 bases between. The CDR3 sequence is 11 residues long. Looked up from germline, CDR1 is SQVTM and CDR2 is ANQGSEA. Combining the CDR3 with reference TRBV29-1 and TRBJ1-1 gives the whole variable domain SAVISQKPSRDICQRGTSLTIQCQVDSQVTMMFWYRQQPGQSLTLIATANQGSEATYESGFVIDKFPISRPNLTFSTLTVSNMSPEDSSIYLCSVTTGREAFFGQGTRLTVV.

Of note for this clone: Other nucleotide sequences from this sample produce the same CDR3. This sequence joins TRBV5-1 and TRBJ2-7; D is ambiguous. Trimming left V 0 bases short and J 0 bases short, with 7 bases between. In germline, CDR1 is SGHRS, CDR2 YFSETQ. The CDR3 has 14 amino acids. CDR3 sequence (DNA): TGCGCCAGCAGCTTGGAACCAAGCTCCTACGAGCAGTACTTC. This translates into CASSLEPSSYEQYF.

As to this clone: This specimen includes other DNA sequences encoding the same CDR3. The chain couples TRBV27 to TRBJ2-1; 7 bases fit TRBD2. Germline values: CDR1 MNHEY, CDR2 SMNVEV (reference sequence). After removal of 6 bases from V and 3 bases from J, the junction contained 5 bases not matched to a gene. This CDR3 is built from 14 residues. The CDR3 region is CASRPSGSYNEQFF. The CDR3 nucleotides are TGTGCCAGCAGACCTAGCGGAAGCTACAATGAGCAGTTCTTC.

J is TRBJ2-1 and V is TRBV4-1; D may be TRBD2 (5 bases). V was pared by 1 base and J by 9 bases, with 13 bases between. The CDR3 covers 14 residues. Per the germline V gene, CDR1 is MGHRA and CDR2 is YSYEKL. The CDR3 sequence: CASSQAGVGSEQFF. CDR3 in DNA: TGCGCCAGCAGCCAAGCCGGGGTTGGCAGTGAGCAGTTCTTC.

The chain recombines TRBV27 with TRBJ1-5; 8 bases agree with TRBD1. The J segment lost 1 base and the V segment lost 6 bases, leaving 14 bases of the junction unmatched. The CDR3 totals 18 residues. Germline CDR1 reads MNHEY; CDR2 reads SMNVEV (reference sequence). This chain's CDR3 is CASSPIVVQGASNQPQHF. The CDR3 nucleotides read TGTGCCAGCAGCCCCATAGTTGTGCAGGGGGCAAGCAATCAGCCCCAGCATTTT.

The chain carries TRBV13 and TRBJ2-5; D may be TRBD2 (6 bases). The V end was cut by 5 bases, the J end by 3 bases, with 10 bases between. CDR1 is PRHDT, CDR2 FYEKMQ, per germline (reference sequence). The CDR3 has 13 residues. CDR3 nucleotides: TGTGCCAGCAGCCGGGTAGCGGAAGAGACCCAGTACTTC. This translates into CASSRVAEETQYF.

This clone has a handful of counts. Other DNA sequences of this sample code for an identical CDR3. The J gene is TRBJ1-6, the V gene TRBV27; TRBD1 matches at 8 bases. J gave up 9 bases and V 5 bases, and 6 bases lay outside the gene matches. Germline-derived CDR1 and CDR2 are MNHEY and SMNVEV (reference sequence). The CDR3 is 14 amino acids. The CDR3 protein is CASSQGQGGSPLHF. The DNA for the CDR3 is TGTGCCAGCAGTCAAGGACAGGGAGGTTCACCCCTCCACTTT.

This chain connects TRBV2 to TRBJ1-5; D uncertain. V lost 6 bases to trimming and J lost 2 bases, with 11 bases between them. There are 14 residues in the CDR3. The germline V gene has CDR1 SNHLY and CDR2 FYNNEI. CDR3: CASRDNSGNQPQHF. The DNA for the CDR3 is TGTGCCAGCAGAGACAACTCCGGCAATCAGCCCCAGCATTTT.

This chain uses TRBV5-6 with TRBJ2-1; 8 positions match TRBD2. V shed 0 bases, J shed 8 bases, and the junction held 10 bases outside the gene matches. Germline values: CDR1 SGHDT, CDR2 YYEEEE. The CDR3 has 16 residues. The CDR3 here is CASSLEVAGIFDEQFF. The CDR3 bases are TGTGCCAGCAGCTTGGAGGTAGCGGGGATTTTTGATGAGCAGTTCTTC.

This clone came up a few times. This sequence joins TRBV6-5 and TRBJ1-6; D is unresolved. The germline V and J ends were trimmed by 5 bases and 6 bases, with 5 bases remaining between them. Per germline, CDR1 MNHEY and CDR2 SVGAGI. There are 12 residues in the CDR3. CDR3 amino acids: CASSPFNSPLHF. The DNA for the CDR3 is TGTGCCAGCAGTCCGTTTAATTCACCCCTCCACTTT.

This chain joins TRBV15 and TRBJ2-5, with 10 bases matching TRBD1. The CDR3 totals 17 residues. Germline CDR1 and CDR2: LNHNV and YYDKDF (reference sequence). V lost 1 base, J lost 1 base, and 6 bases stayed unmatched. CDR3 in DNA: TGTGCCACCAGCAGAGCGAGACAGGGGGCTAGCCAAGAGACCCAGTACTTC. Residues: CATSRARQGASQETQYF.

This sequence joins TRBV11-2 and TRBJ1-1; D perhaps matches TRBD1 (5 bases). Germline CDR1 is SGHAT and CDR2 is FQNNGV. Trimming removed 5 bases from V and 5 bases from J, with 15 bases in between. The CDR3 has 14 residues. CDR3 nucleotide sequence: TGTGCCAGCAGCCTCCCGGACAAGGGGACTGAAGCTTTCTTT. Residues: CASSLPDKGTEAFF.

The genes are TRBV9 and TRBJ1-2, with D possibly matching TRBD1 (5 bases). V gave up 3 bases and J gave up 5 bases, with 14 bases separating them. This CDR3 region has 14 residues. CDR1 is SGDLS and CDR2 is YYNGEE in the germline V gene. CDR3: CASSGPRGYYGYTF. CDR3 coding DNA: TGTGCCAGCAGCGGACCCCGGGGGTATTATGGCTACACCTTC.

The chain links TRBV9 to TRBJ2-7; D gene ambiguous. The germline V and J ends were trimmed by 0 bases and 5 bases, with 9 bases remaining between them. Germline CDR1 reads SGDLS; CDR2 reads YYNGEE. CDR3 length: 13 residues. CDR3 region: CASSVDLGDEQYF. In DNA form, the CDR3 reads TGTGCCAGCAGCGTAGACCTGGGTGACGAGCAGTACTTC. Drawing the rest from reference TRBV9 and TRBJ2-7, the complete variable domain is DSGVTQTPKHLITATGQRVTLRCSPRSGDLSVYWYQQSLDQGLQFLIQYYNGEERAKGNILERFSAQQFPDLHSELNLSSLELGDSALYFCASSVDLGDEQYFGPGTRLTVT.

The chain couples TRBV11-2 to TRBJ1-4; TRBD1 matches 9 bases. Germline CDR1 SGHAT, CDR2 FQNNGV. The CDR3 is 14 amino acids. J gave up 5 bases and V 5 bases, and 3 bases lay outside the gene matches. CDR3 nucleotide sequence: TGTGCCAGCAGCCACGGGACAGGGAATGAAAAACTGTTTTTT. It yields the protein CASSHGTGNEKLFF.

Comments on this clone: Distinct nucleotide sequences in the sample also encode this CDR3. This chain links TRBV18 with TRBJ2-7, with D tentatively TRBD1 (5 bases). Germline V gene lookup returns CDR1 KGHSH and CDR2 LQKENI. V lost 0 bases, J lost 2 bases, and 5 bases lay in between. The CDR3 consists of 13 residues. The CDR3 spells CASSPPTAYEQYF. CDR3 nucleotides: TGTGCCAGCTCACCACCGACAGCCTACGAGCAGTACTTC.

The chain links TRBV7-2 to TRBJ2-7; 9 nucleotides line up with TRBD2. The germline gives CDR1 SGHTA, CDR2 FQGNSA. This CDR3 region has 15 residues. Trimming cost V 4 bases and J 3 bases; bases outside gene matches: 7. The CDR3 loop is CASSSTSGPDYEQYF. For the CDR3, the DNA is TGTGCCAGCAGCTCGACTAGCGGCCCCGACTACGAGCAGTACTTC.